The sequence of this T cell receptor beta chain was determined in a study of graft-versus-host responses after intestinal transplantation. For the study at large: Recipients were all induced with anti-thymocyte globulin, then given tacrolimus and steroids for about 3 years. General observations from the study: GvH clones appeared in recipient marrow, some first in ileum or blood. Early post-transplant falls in HvG clones accompanied the peak levels of circulating GvH clones.

There are 16 residues in the CDR3. CDR1 is LNHDA, CDR2 SQIVND, per germline (reference sequence). V trimming: 3 bases; J trimming: 5 bases; junction bases outside the gene matches: 10. Regarding this clone: Its antigen is unidentified.

Assay used: immunoSEQ multiplex PCR; TCRdb lists only in-frame clones, some missing. This sample has fewer than 150,000 clones, with approximately 92% found just once. The V call is TRBV19, the J call TRBJ1-5, with TRBD1 matching 7 bases. The clonotype originates from a human donor who received an intestinal transplant. The sample was unstimulated CD4+ T cells sorted from spleen or lymph node cells, taken before intestinal transplant. The chain's CDR3 is CASSIVLTGRYQPQHF. The CDR3 nucleotides read TGTGCCAGTAGTATTGTCCTGACAGGGAGGTATCAGCCCCAGCATTTT.